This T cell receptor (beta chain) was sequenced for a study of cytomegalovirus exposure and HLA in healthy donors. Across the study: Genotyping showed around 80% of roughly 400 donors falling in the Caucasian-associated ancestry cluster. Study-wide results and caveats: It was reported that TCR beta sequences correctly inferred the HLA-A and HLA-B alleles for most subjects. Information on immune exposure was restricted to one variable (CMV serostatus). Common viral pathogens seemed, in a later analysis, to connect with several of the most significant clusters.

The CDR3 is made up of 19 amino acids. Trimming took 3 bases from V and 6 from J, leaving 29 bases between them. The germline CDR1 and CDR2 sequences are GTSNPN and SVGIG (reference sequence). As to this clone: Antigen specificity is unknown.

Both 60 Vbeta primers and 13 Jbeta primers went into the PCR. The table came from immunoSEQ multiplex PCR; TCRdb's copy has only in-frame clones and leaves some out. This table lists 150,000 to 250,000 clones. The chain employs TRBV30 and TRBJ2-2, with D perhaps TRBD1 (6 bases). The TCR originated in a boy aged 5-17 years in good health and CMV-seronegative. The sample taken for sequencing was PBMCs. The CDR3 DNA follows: TGTGCCTGGAGGGGGAATGTCAGGGGTTGGGCTCCCAACCCCGGGGAGCTGTTTTTT. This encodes CAWRGNVRGWAPNPGELFF.